This T cell receptor beta chain was profiled in a study of blood T cell repertoires in COVID-19. The wider study: Sample material is recorded as cDNA or gDNA derived from T cells, B-cell-depleted T cells, or PBMCs.

CDR1 and CDR2 from the germline V gene are SQVTM and ANQGSEA. The trim removed 3 bases at V and 11 bases at J, leaving 6 bases unmatched. This CDR3 spans 11 amino acids. With respect to this clone: This specimen includes other DNA sequences encoding the same CDR3.

Using immunoSEQ multiplex PCR, the repertoire was profiled, and TCRdb retains in-frame clones only, with some absent. The top ten hold 0.63% of the sample, which has about 150,000 clones, over 75% seen once. The Seattle patients, enrolled during active infection, were followed longitudinally. Input material: peripheral blood. The sequence was obtained from a man in his sixties with COVID-19, enrolled during active disease. This sequence joins TRBV29-1 and TRBJ1-2; 7 bases line up with TRBD1. CDR3 in amino acids: CSVERQGGYTF. DNA for the CDR3: TGCAGCGTTGAGAGACAGGGTGGTTACACCTTC.